This TCR beta chain was sequenced in a study of T cell responses to AZD1222 COVID-19 vaccine. The table came from immunoSEQ multiplex PCR; TCRdb's copy has only in-frame clones and leaves some out. The sample yields roughly 120,000 clones, 88% seen once. This receptor was obtained from an adult in good health. The source was peripheral blood, collected on day 0 of MenACWY control vaccination.

The CDR3 region is CASSLDLGQALATNEKLFF. The CDR3, as DNA: TGTGCCAGCAGCTTAGACCTAGGACAGGCCCTAGCAACTAATGAAAAACTGTTTTTT. V gene TRBV7-8 combines with J gene TRBJ1-4; 7 bases are a match to TRBD1. Germline trimming cut 1 base from V and 0 bases from J; bases unmatched to any gene: 11. The CDR3 runs to 19 residues. Looked up from germline, CDR1 is SGHVS and CDR2 is FQNEAQ.